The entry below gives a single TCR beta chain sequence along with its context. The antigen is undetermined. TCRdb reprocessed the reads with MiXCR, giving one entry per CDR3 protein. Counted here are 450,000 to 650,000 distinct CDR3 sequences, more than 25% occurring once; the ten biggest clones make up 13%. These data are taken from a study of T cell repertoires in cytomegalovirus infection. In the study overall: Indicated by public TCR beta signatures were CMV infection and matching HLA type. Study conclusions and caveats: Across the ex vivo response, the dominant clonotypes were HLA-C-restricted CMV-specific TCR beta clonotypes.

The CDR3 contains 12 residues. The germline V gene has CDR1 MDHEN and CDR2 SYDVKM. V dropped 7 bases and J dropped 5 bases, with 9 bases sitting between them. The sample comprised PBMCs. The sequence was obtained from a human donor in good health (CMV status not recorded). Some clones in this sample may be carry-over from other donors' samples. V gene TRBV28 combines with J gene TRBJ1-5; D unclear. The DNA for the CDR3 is TGTGCCAGCACAACAGATTATCAGCCCCAGCATTTT. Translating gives CASTTDYQPQHF.